The 20 T cell receptor beta chains presented below share a single source sample, sequenced in a study of blood T cells in healthy people across ages. A second PCR, run for roughly 7 to 11 cycles, used a sample-barcoded 5' primer plus a J-beta primer mix. MiXCR was run by TCRdb on the 5' RACE reads, yielding one entry per CDR3 protein. This sample has approximately 1,000,000 distinct CDR3 sequences, with roughly two fifths found just once. The sequencing input was blood. These receptors all stem from a man aged 18 to 30 in good health.

This clonotype came up many times. The V and J genes are TRBV29-1 and TRBJ2-1, with D perhaps being TRBD1 or TRBD2 (6 bases each). Trimming took off 0 bases at V and 0 bases at J, with 15 bases between the two ends. Germline V gives CDR1 SQVTM, CDR2 ANQGSEA. The CDR3 is 17 amino acids. CDR3 nucleotide sequence: TGCAGCGTTGAAGATTTTGTCGGGGGCCCCTCCTACAATGAGCAGTTCTTC. It yields the protein CSVEDFVGGPSYNEQFF.

The chain combines TRBV3-1 with TRBJ1-2, with unresolved D. Trimming left V 3 bases short and J 2 bases short, with 7 bases between. Germline V gene sequence: CDR1 LGHDT, CDR2 YNNKEL (reference sequence). This CDR3 comprises 13 residues. For the CDR3, the DNA is TGTGCCAGCAGCCATGCCGGGAACTATGGCTACACCTTC. Amino acid sequence: CASSHAGNYGYTF.

This clonotype was counted many times. The rearrangement uses TRBV7-3 and TRBJ2-3; 8 bases fit TRBD2. The V segment lost 6 bases and the J segment 1 base; nucleotides outside the gene matches: 3. This CDR3 is 14 amino acids long. The V gene's germline CDR1 is SGHTA and CDR2 FQGTGA. This CDR3 is CASSTGGGTDTQYF. CDR3 DNA: TGTGCCAGCAGTACGGGGGGGGGCACAGATACGCAGTATTTT. The entire variable domain, with the rest obtained from reference TRBV7-3 and TRBJ2-3, is as follows: GAGVSQTPSNKVTEKGKYVELRCDPISGHTALYWYRQSLGQGPEFLIYFQGTGAADDSGLPNDRFFAVRPEGSVSTLKIQRTERGDSAVYLCASSTGGGTDTQYFGPGTRLTVL.

The chain carries TRBV6-1 and TRBJ2-2, with D tentatively TRBD1 (6 bases). This CDR3 has 17 residues. Germline V gene data show CDR1 as MNHNS and CDR2 as SASEGT. The V and J ends lost 4 bases and 6 bases respectively, with 21 bases between them. CDR3 nucleotides: TGTGCCAGCAGTGCTTACACAGGGTTTGTCTCTGCCGGGGAGCTGTTTTTT. It specifies CASSAYTGFVSAGELFF.

This clonotype has at least ten counts. The chain carries TRBV12-3 or TRBV12-4 and TRBJ1-2; 7 positions agree with TRBD1. V was clipped by 4 bases and J by 8 bases; unmatched bases: 1. This CDR3 region has 11 residues. CDR3 residues: CASSYRGGYTF. The CDR3 nucleotides are TGTGCCAGCAGTTACAGGGGCGGCTACACCTTC.

This clonotype showed up just a few times. V is TRBV29-1 and J is TRBJ1-1, with D perhaps TRBD1 (6 bases). Germline V gives CDR1 SQVTM, CDR2 ANQGSEA. The V end was cut by 1 base, the J end by 0 bases, with 12 bases between. The CDR3 spans 15 residues. The CDR3 loop is CSVEGQGQLNTEAFF. The CDR3 region has the DNA TGCAGCGTTGAAGGCCAGGGACAACTGAACACTGAAGCTTTCTTT.

This chain uses TRBV6-5 with TRBJ2-7; D remains unclear. There are 13 residues in the CDR3. Germline V gene lookup returns CDR1 MNHEY and CDR2 SVGAGI. V gave up 6 bases and J gave up 6 bases, with 15 bases separating them. DNA for the CDR3: TGTGCCAGCAGCAGCACCGCCTCGGGCGAGCAGTACTTC. Translated: CASSSTASGEQYF.

This clonotype turned up a few times. The gene calls are TRBV6-2 or TRBV6-3 and TRBJ2-5; TRBD1 aligns across 12 bases. CDR3 length: 15 residues. CDR1 and CDR2 from the germline V gene are MNHEY and SVGEGT. The V gene end was trimmed by 9 bases and the J gene end by 11 bases; junction bases not matched to a gene: 16. The CDR3 sequence: CASSGGTGGYNEQYF. For the CDR3, the DNA is TGTGCCAGTAGTGGCGGGACAGGGGGCTACAATGAGCAGTACTTC.

This clonotype was picked up a small number of times. The chain employs TRBV25-1 and TRBJ2-7, with D perhaps TRBD1 (6 bases). Germline CDR1 and CDR2: MGHDK and SYGVNS. This CDR3 has 13 residues. Trimming removed 3 bases from V and 3 bases from J, with 9 bases in between. The chain's CDR3 is CASSDGRGYEQYF. In DNA form, the CDR3 reads TGTGCCAGCAGTGATGGCAGGGGCTACGAGCAGTACTTC.

In this sample, this clonotype turned up many times. This rearrangement joins TRBV12-3 or TRBV12-4 to TRBJ2-3, with D maybe TRBD1 (5 bases). The CDR3 has 14 amino acids. V was clipped by 3 bases and J by 2 bases, with 9 bases between them. In DNA form, the CDR3 reads TGTGCCAGCAGTTTCCAGGGAACCACAGATACGCAGTATTTT. It codes for CASSFQGTTDTQYF.

This clonotype came up once. V gene TRBV20-1 combines with J gene TRBJ2-5, with 11 bases aligning to TRBD1. CDR3 size: 15 residues. The J segment lost 5 bases and the V segment lost 6 bases, leaving 11 bases of the junction unmatched. Germline-derived CDR1 and CDR2 are DFQATT and SNEGSKA (reference sequence). CDR3 sequence: CSAAEGTGGFETQYF. The CDR3, as DNA: TGCAGTGCCGCCGAAGGGACAGGGGGTTTCGAGACCCAGTACTTC.

This clonotype was seen only a few times. The V call is TRBV9, the J call TRBJ1-2; the D is unclear. V gave up 2 bases and J gave up 5 bases, with 16 bases separating them. CDR3 size: 15 residues. Per germline, CDR1 SGDLS and CDR2 YYNGEE. The CDR3 spells CASSVNPRSPYGYTF. In DNA, the CDR3 is TGTGCCAGCAGCGTCAACCCTCGGAGCCCTTATGGCTACACCTTC.

Ten or more counts support this clonotype. The V and J genes are TRBV5-5 and TRBJ1-2; 8 bases agree with TRBD1. J was trimmed by 4 bases and V by 4 bases; bases with no gene match: 3. The CDR3 runs 13 residues. Germline CDR1 is SGHKS and CDR2 is YYEKEE (reference sequence). CDR3 coding DNA: TGTGCCAGCAGCGCCGGGACAGGCTATGGCTACACCTTC. Translation: CASSAGTGYGYTF.

This sequence joins TRBV4-3 and TRBJ2-3; perhaps TRBD1 as D (6 bases). The CDR3 is 16 amino acids. Per germline, CDR1 LGHNA and CDR2 YSLEER. V was cut by 0 bases and J by 6 bases, with 16 bases left in between. The DNA for the CDR3 is TGCGCCAGCAGCCAAGATCCAGCCACCCAGGGGGATACGCAGTATTTT. Translated: CASSQDPATQGDTQYF.

As concerns this clonotype: A much larger clone lies a single base off, so this may be a read error. The chain carries TRBV6-2 or TRBV6-3 and TRBJ2-1, with unresolved D. The germline gives CDR1 MNHEY, CDR2 SVGEGT. The CDR3 covers 12 residues. The CDR3 reads CTSSYKGNEQFF. CDR3 coding DNA: TGTACCAGCAGTTACAAAGGCAATGAGCAGTTCTTC.

The chain couples TRBV18 to TRBJ1-1; 7 nucleotides match TRBD1. The CDR3 covers 16 residues. V shed 1 base, J shed 3 bases, and the junction held 8 bases outside the gene matches. The germline gives CDR1 KGHSH, CDR2 LQKENI. This chain's CDR3 is CASSPLNRGRDTEAFF. CDR3 in DNA: TGTGCCAGCTCACCACTGAACAGGGGCAGGGACACTGAAGCTTTCTTT.

This chain joins TRBV30 and TRBJ2-5, with 8 nucleotides matching TRBD1. The tail of the sequence fits TRBJ2-7 better, so the J call may be wrong. Germline V gene sequence: CDR1 GTSNPN, CDR2 SVGIG (reference sequence). This CDR3 contains 13 residues. The CDR3 loop is CAWSVMGTGEQYF. The CDR3 nucleotides read TGTGCCTGGAGTGTCATGGGGACAGGCGAGCAGTACTTC.

The J gene is TRBJ2-2, the V gene TRBV12-3 or TRBV12-4; TRBD1 might be the D (6 bases). Trimming pared 7 bases from V and 7 bases from J, leaving 10 bases between. The CDR3 is 12 residues long. The CDR3 DNA follows: TGTGCCAGCATCCAGGGGCTCGGGGAGCTGTTTTTT. Amino acids: CASIQGLGELFF.

This clonotype was picked up many times. V gene TRBV12-3 or TRBV12-4 combines with J gene TRBJ2-5; D not resolved. V was cut by 6 bases and J by 1 base, with 12 bases left in between. The CDR3 runs to 14 residues. DNA for the CDR3: TGTGCCAGCAGCCACGGAAGCTTCCAAGAGACCCAGTACTTC. Protein: CASSHGSFQETQYF.

As to this clonotype: One end of the junction fails to match germline, which may point to a read error. V usage is TRBV14 and J usage is TRBJ1-4; a possible D gene is TRBD1 (5 bases). The germline CDR1 and CDR2 sequences are SGHDN and FVKESK. The CDR3 is made up of 16 amino acids. DNA for the CDR3: TGTGCCAGCAGCCAAGGGAGGTTGGGACTAAATGAAGAACTGTTTTTT. Encoded protein: CASSQGRLGLNEELFF.